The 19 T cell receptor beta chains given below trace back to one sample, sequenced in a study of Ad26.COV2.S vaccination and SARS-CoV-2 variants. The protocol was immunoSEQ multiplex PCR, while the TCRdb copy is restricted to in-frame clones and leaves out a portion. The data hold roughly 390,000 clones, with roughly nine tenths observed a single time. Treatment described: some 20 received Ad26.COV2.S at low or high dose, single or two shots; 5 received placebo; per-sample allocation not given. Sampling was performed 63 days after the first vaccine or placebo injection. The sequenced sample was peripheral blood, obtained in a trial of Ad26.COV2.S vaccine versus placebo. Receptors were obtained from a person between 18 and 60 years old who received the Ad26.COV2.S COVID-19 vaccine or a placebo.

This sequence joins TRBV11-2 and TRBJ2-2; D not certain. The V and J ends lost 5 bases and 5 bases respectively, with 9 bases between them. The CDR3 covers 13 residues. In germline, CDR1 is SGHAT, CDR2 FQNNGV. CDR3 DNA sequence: TGTGCCAGCAGCCCAGCTGGAACCGGGGAGCTGTTTTTT. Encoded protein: CASSPAGTGELFF.

The CDR3 region is CATSRDRGGALYNEQFF. CDR3 in DNA: TGTGCCACCAGCAGAGATCGTGGGGGGGCCCTCTACAATGAGCAGTTCTTC. The V gene is TRBV15, the J gene TRBJ2-1; weak D call: TRBD2 (7 bases). Looked up from germline, CDR1 is LNHNV and CDR2 is YYDKDF (reference sequence). The CDR3 extends over 17 amino acids. V lost 0 bases to trimming and J lost 3 bases, with 15 bases between them.

This chain's CDR3 is CASSLGIGLNYGYTF. CDR3 DNA sequence: TGCGCCAGCAGCCTTGGCATCGGGCTCAACTATGGCTACACCTTC. This chain connects TRBV5-1 to TRBJ1-2; no firm D call. Trimming pared 4 bases from V and 2 bases from J, leaving 15 bases between. In germline, CDR1 is SGHRS, CDR2 YFSETQ. The CDR3 has 15 amino acids.

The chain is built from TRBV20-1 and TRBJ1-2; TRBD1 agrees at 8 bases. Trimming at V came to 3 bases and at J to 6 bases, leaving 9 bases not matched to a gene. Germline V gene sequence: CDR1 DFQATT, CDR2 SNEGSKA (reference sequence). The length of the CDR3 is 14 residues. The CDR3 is CSASQWDRLDGYTF. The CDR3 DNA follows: TGCAGTGCTAGTCAGTGGGACAGGCTAGATGGCTACACCTTC.

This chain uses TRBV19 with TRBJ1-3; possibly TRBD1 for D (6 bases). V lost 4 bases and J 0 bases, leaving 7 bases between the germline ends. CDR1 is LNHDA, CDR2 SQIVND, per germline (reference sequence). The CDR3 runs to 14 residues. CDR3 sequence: CASSRTDSGNTIYF. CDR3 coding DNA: TGTGCCAGTAGTAGGACAGACTCTGGAAACACCATATATTTT.

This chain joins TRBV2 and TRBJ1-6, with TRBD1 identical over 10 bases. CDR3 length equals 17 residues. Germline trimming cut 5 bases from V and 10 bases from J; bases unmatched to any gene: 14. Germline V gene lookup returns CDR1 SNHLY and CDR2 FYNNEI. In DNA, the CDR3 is TGTGCCAGCAGTTCTTATACCGGGACAGGGGAAAACTCACCCCTCCACTTT. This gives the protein CASSSYTGTGENSPLHF.

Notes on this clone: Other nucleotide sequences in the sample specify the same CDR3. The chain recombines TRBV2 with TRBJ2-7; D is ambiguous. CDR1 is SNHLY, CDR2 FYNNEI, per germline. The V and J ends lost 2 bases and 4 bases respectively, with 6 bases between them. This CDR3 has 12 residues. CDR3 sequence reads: CASSESGYEQYF. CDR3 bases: TGTGCCAGCAGTGAATCCGGATACGAGCAGTACTTC.

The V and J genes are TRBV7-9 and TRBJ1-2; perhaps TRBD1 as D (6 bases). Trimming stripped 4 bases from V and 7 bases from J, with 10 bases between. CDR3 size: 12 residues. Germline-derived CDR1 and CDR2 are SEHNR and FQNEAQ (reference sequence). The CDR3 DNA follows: TGTGCCAGCAGCTCCCACAGGGCTGGCTACACCTTC. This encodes CASSSHRAGYTF.

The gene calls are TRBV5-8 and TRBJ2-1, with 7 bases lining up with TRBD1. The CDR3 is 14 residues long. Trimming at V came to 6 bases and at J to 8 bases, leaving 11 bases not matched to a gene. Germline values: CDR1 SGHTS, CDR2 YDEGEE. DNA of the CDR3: TGTGCCAGCAATTCCGGGACAGTGGTCGATGAGCAGTTCTTC. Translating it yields CASNSGTVVDEQFF.

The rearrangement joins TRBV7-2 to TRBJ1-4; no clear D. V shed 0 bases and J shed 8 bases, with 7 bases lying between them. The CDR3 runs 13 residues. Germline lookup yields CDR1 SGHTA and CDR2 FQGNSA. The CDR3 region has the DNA TGTGCCAGCAGCTTAGCGTGGGCAGAAAAACTGTTTTTT. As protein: CASSLAWAEKLFF.

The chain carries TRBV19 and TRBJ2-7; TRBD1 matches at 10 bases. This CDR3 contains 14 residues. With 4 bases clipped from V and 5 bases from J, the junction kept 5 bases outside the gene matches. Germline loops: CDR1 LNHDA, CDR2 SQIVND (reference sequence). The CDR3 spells CASSTTGGANEQYF. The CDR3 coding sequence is TGTGCCAGTAGTACGACAGGGGGCGCAAACGAGCAGTACTTC.

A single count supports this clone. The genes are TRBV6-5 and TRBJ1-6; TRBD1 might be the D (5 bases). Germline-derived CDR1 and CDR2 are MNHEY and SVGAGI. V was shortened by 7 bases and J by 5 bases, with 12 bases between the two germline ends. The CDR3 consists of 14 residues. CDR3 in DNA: TGTGCCAGCACGAGTGGGGGGAATAATTCACCCCTCCACTTT. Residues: CASTSGGNNSPLHF.

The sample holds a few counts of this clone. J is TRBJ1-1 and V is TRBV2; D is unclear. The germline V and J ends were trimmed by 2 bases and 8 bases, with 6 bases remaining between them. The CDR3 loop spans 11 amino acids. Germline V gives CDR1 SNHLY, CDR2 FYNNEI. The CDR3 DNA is TGTGCCAGCAGTGAAAGCCACGAAGCTTTCTTT. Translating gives CASSESHEAFF.

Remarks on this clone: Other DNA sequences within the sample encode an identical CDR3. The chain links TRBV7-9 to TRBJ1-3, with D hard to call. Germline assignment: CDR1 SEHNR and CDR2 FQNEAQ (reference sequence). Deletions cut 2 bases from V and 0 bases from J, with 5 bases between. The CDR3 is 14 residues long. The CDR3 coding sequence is TGTGCCAGCAGCTTACAGGTCTCTGGAAACACCATATATTTT. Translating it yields CASSLQVSGNTIYF.

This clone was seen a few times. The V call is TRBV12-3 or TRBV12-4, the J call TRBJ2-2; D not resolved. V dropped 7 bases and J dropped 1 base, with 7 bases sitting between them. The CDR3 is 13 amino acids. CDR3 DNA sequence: TGTGCCAGCAATCCGAGGAACACCGGGGAGCTGTTTTTT. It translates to CASNPRNTGELFF.

The CDR3: CASSLLKGGNTETQYF. For the CDR3, the DNA is TGTGCCAGCAGCCTATTGAAGGGGGGTAACACTGAGACCCAGTACTTC. The V call is TRBV3-1 (or the pseudogene TRBV3-2), the J call TRBJ2-5; D possibly matches TRBD1 or TRBD2 (6 bases each). Per germline, CDR1 LGHDT and CDR2 YNNKEL (reference sequence). The CDR3 runs to 16 residues. V lost 4 bases, J lost 5 bases, and 20 bases lay in between.

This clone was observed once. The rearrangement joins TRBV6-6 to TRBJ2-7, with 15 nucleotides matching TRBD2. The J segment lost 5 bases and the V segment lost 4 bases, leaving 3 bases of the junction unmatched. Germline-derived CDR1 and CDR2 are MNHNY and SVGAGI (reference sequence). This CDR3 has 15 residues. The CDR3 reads CASSSGLAGGNEQYF. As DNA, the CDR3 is TGTGCCAGCAGTTCTGGACTAGCGGGGGGGAACGAGCAGTACTTC.

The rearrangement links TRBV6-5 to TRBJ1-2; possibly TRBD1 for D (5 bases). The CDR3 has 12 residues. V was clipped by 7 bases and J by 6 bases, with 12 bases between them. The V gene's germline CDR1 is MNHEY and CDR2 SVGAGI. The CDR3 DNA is TGTGCCAGCATGATCGCAGGGAATGGCTACACCTTC. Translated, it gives CASMIAGNGYTF.

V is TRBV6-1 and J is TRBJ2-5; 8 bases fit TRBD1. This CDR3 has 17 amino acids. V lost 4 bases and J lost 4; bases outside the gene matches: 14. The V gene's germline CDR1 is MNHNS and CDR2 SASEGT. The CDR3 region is CASSVPRTGWSGETQYF. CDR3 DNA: TGTGCCAGCAGTGTACCTCGGACAGGGTGGTCGGGAGAGACCCAGTACTTC.